This TCR beta chain was identified during a study of shared clonotypes between healthy human individuals. Study-level results: With few donors, the genetic and exposure-history diversity represented was limited.

As for this clone: The antigen is unknown.

TCRdb's copy holds only in-frame clones and misses some; the assay was immunoSEQ multiplex PCR. The sample holds about 530,000 clones, 90% to 96% seen once. None of the donors, who were healthy HIV-negative adults, had recently had acute infections or vaccinations. The CDR3 totals 13 residues. The V end was cut by 2 bases, the J end by 1 base, with 5 bases between. CDR1 is MNHEY and CDR2 is SVGAGI in the germline V gene. Sequencing was carried out using naive CD4+ T cells sorted from blood. As for subset: CD45RA+ positively selected. The chain uses TRBV6-5 and TRBJ1-1; D uncertain. The sequence was obtained from a woman aged 25 to 39 in good health. The CDR3 DNA follows: TGTGCCAGCAGTTACGAGACGAACACTGAAGCTTTCTTT. This gives the protein CASSYETNTEAFF.